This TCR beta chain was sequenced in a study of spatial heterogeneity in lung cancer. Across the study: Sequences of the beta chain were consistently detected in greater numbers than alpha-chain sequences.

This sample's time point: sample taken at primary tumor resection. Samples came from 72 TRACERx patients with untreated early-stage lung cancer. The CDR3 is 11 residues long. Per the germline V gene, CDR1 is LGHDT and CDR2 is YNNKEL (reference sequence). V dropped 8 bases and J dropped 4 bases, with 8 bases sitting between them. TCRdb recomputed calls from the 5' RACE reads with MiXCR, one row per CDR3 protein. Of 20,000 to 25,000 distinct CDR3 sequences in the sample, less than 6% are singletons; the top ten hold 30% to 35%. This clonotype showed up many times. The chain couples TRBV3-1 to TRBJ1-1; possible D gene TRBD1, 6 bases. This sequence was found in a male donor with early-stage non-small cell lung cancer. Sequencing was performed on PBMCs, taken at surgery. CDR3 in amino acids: CASGTSTEAFF. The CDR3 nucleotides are TGTGCCAGCGGGACATCCACTGAAGCTTTCTTT.